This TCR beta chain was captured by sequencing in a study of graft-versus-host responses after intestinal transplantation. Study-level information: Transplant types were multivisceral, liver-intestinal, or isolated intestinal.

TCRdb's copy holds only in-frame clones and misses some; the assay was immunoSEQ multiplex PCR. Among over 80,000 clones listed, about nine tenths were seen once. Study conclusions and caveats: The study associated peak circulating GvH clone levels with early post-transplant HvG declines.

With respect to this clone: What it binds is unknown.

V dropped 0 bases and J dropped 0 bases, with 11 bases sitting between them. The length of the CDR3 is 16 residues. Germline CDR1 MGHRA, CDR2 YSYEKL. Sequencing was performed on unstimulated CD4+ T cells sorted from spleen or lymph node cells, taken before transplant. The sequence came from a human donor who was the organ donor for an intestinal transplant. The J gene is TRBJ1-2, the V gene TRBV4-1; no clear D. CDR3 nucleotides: TGCGCCAGCAGCCAAGATGGTGGGCCTGCTAACTATGGCTACACCTTC. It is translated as CASSQDGGPANYGYTF.